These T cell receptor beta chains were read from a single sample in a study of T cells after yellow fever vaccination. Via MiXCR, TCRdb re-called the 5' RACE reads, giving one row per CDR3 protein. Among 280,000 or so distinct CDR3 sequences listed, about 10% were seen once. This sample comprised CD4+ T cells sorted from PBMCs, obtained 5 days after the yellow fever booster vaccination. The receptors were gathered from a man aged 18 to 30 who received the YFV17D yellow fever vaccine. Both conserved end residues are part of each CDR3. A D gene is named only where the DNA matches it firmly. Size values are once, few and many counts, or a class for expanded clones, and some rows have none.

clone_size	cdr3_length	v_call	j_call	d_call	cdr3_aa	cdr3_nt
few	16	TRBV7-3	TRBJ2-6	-	CASSSIGASGANVLTF	TGTGCCAGCAGCTCGATTGGGGCAAGCGGGGCCAACGTCCTGACTTTC
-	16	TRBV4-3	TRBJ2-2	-	CASSRAWGADTGELFF	TGCGCCAGCAGCCGAGCTTGGGGGGCGGACACCGGGGAGCTGTTTTTT
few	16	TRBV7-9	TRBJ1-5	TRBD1	CASSRGQGPSNQPQHF	TGTGCCAGCAGCCGGGGACAGGGCCCTAGCAATCAGCCCCAGCATTTT
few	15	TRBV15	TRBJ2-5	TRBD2	CATSRDPGGEETQYF	TGTGCCACCAGCAGAGATCCGGGGGGGGAAGAGACCCAGTACTTC
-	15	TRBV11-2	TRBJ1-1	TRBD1	CASSFGVRTGREAFF	TGTGCCAGCAGCTTCGGGGTTAGGACAGGGAGAGAAGCTTTCTTT
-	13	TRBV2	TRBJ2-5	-	CAGRVWGRKTQYF	TGTGCCGGCAGGGTTTGGGGTCGGAAGACCCAGTACTTC
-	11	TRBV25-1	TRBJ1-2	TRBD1	CASRGTGIYTF	TGTGCCAGCAGGGGGACAGGGATCTACACCTTC
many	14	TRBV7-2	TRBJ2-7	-	CASSSYRRTYEQYF	TGTGCCAGCAGCTCGTACAGGCGTACCTACGAGCAGTACTTC
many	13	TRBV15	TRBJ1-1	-	CATSSGRNTEAFF	TGTGCCACCAGCAGTGGACGGAACACTGAAGCTTTCTTT
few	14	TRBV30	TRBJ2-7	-	CAWRKSGTVYEQYF	TGTGCCTGGAGGAAGTCAGGGACCGTATACGAGCAGTACTTC
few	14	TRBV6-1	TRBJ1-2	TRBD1	CASSSWTGAYGYTF	TGTGCCAGCAGTTCATGGACAGGGGCCTATGGCTACACCTTC
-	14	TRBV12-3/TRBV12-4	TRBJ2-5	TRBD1	CASRRWTGVETQYF	TGTGCCAGCAGACGGTGGACAGGGGTGGAGACCCAGTACTTC
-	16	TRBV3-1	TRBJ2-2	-	CASSQAHANRAGELFF	TGTGCCAGCAGCCAGGCGCACGCGAACAGGGCCGGGGAGCTGTTTTTT
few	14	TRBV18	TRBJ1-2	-	CASSLRGATYGYTF	TGTGCCAGCTCACTCCGGGGGGCCACCTATGGCTACACCTTC
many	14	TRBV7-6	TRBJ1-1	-	CASSLVWAGTEAFF	TGTGCCAGCAGCTTAGTATGGGCCGGCACTGAAGCTTTCTTT
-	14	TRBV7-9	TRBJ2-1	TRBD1	CASSTTKGANEQFF	TGTGCCAGCAGCACAACTAAGGGGGCGAATGAGCAGTTCTTC
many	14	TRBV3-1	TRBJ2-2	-	CASSQGFNTGELFF	TGTGCCAGCAGCCAGGGGTTTAACACCGGGGAGCTGTTTTTT
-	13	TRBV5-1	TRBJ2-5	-	CASSSGWGETQYF	TGCGCCAGCAGCTCCGGATGGGGAGAGACCCAGTACTTC
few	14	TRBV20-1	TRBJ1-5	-	CSARARGAGQPQHF	TGCAGTGCTAGAGCCCGGGGGGCCGGTCAGCCCCAGCATTTT
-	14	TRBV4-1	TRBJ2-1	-	CASSQGMLDNEQFF	TGCGCCAGCAGCCAAGGGATGCTGGACAATGAGCAGTTCTTC
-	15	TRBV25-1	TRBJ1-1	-	CASSGGGAGNTEAFF	TGTGCCAGCAGTGGAGGGGGAGCCGGGAACACTGAAGCTTTCTTT
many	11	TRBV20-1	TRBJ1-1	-	CSAGREVEAFF	TGCAGTGCTGGCAGGGAGGTTGAAGCTTTCTTT
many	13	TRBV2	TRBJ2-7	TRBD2	CASQEGLVRVQYF	TGTGCCAGCCAAGAAGGACTAGTTAGAGTGCAGTACTTC
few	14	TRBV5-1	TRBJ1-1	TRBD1	CASSWGQGGTEAFF	TGCGCCAGCAGCTGGGGACAGGGTGGCACTGAAGCTTTCTTT
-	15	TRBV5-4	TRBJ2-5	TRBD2	CASSHLAGVQETQYF	TGTGCCAGCAGCCATCTAGCGGGGGTTCAAGAGACCCAGTACTTC
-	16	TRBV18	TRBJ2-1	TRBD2	CASSPPLAGWVNEQFF	TGTGCCAGCTCACCCCCACTAGCGGGGTGGGTCAATGAGCAGTTCTTC